Below, 20 T cell receptor beta chains from the same sample are listed, as sequenced in a study of blood T cells in healthy people across ages. With a J-beta primer mix and a sample-barcoded 5' primer, a second PCR ran 7 to 11 cycles. MiXCR was run by TCRdb on the 5' RACE reads, yielding one entry per CDR3 protein. The sample holds around 900,000 distinct CDR3 sequences, less than 35% seen once. Material for sequencing was blood. All receptors come from an elderly woman in good health.

Note on this clonotype: This may come from a read error, since a much larger clone is one base off. The chain combines TRBV12-3 or TRBV12-4 with TRBJ2-5, with D hard to call. Trimming stripped 4 bases from V and 11 bases from J, with 26 bases between. There are 16 residues in the CDR3. DNA for the CDR3: TGTGCCAGCAGTTCGGCTCTAACCGTCCCCTACAATGAGCAGTACTTC. It codes for CASSSALTVPYNEQYF.

The table lists this clonotype with many counts. The chain combines TRBV18 with TRBJ2-1, with TRBD1 identical over 8 bases. This CDR3 has 14 residues. The germline CDR1 and CDR2 sequences are KGHSH and LQKENI. With V trimmed by 5 bases and J by 9 bases, 9 bases remained unmatched. As DNA, the CDR3 is TGTGCCAGCTCAGGAACCACAGGGGGTCGTGAGCAGTTCTTC. Translated: CASSGTTGGREQFF. Complete variable domain (other parts from reference TRBV18 and TRBJ2-1): NAGVMQNPRHLVRRRGQEARLRCSPMKGHSHVYWYRQLPEEGLKFMVYLQKENIIDESGMPKERFSAEFPKEGPSILRIQQVVRGDSAAYFCASSGTTGGREQFFGPGTRLTVL.

Many counts were recorded for this clonotype. The V and J genes are TRBV5-1 and TRBJ2-3, with 7 positions matching TRBD2. The CDR3 covers 16 residues. Germline CDR1 and CDR2: SGHRS and YFSETQ. The ends lost 0 bases at V and 4 bases at J; junction bases unmatched: 8. CDR3 DNA: TGCGCCAGCAGCTTGGATGGCGGGGGATCGGCAGATACGCAGTATTTT. Protein sequence: CASSLDGGGSADTQYF. Using reference TRBV5-1 and TRBJ2-3 for the parts outside the CDR3, the full variable domain is KAGVTQTPRYLIKTRGQQVTLSCSPISGHRSVSWYQQTPGQGLQFLFEYFSETQRNKGNFPGRFSGRQFSNSRSEMNVSTLELGDSALYLCASSLDGGGSADTQYFGPGTRLTVL.

There are many counts of this clonotype. This may be a read error, as it is one base from a much larger clone. The chain combines TRBV29-1 with TRBJ2-1, with no clear D. The J call may not be correct, given that the DNA end is closer to TRBJ2-7. This CDR3 comprises 13 residues. Looked up from germline, CDR1 is SQVTM and CDR2 is ANQGSEA. In DNA, the CDR3 is TGCAGCGTTGTACTGAACTCCTACAATGAGCAGTACTTC. It specifies CSVVLNSYNEQYF.

The chain is built from TRBV29-1 and TRBJ2-3; unclear D gene. Germline-derived CDR1 and CDR2 are SQVTM and ANQGSEA. This CDR3 region has 12 residues. Trimming took 7 bases from V and 0 from J, leaving 8 bases between them. The CDR3 here is CSACQSTDTQYF. The CDR3 DNA is TGCAGCGCGTGTCAGAGCACAGATACGCAGTATTTT.

This clonotype occurred once. This rearrangement joins TRBV6-2 or TRBV6-3 to TRBJ1-6, with D perhaps matching TRBD1 (5 bases). Trimming shortened V by 7 bases and J by 7 bases, and 20 bases separated the two germline ends. CDR3 size: 16 residues. CDR1 is MNHEY, CDR2 SVGEGT, per germline. The CDR3 sequence is CASKKDTLMDNSPLHF. Written as DNA, the CDR3 is TGTGCCAGCAAGAAGGACACCCTCATGGACAATTCACCCCTCCACTTT.

This clonotype was observed many times. CDR3 DNA sequence: TGCAGCGTCCATGAGGGGTCCATGAACACTGAAGCTTTCTTT. Protein sequence: CSVHEGSMNTEAFF. The chain carries TRBV29-1 and TRBJ1-1, with D possibly TRBD1 on 5 matching bases. Trimming took 6 bases from V and 0 from J, leaving 14 bases between them. CDR1 and CDR2 (germline): SQVTM, ANQGSEA. The CDR3 runs to 14 residues.

V usage is TRBV4-1 and J usage is TRBJ1-5; D call uncertain. This CDR3 region has 14 residues. Per the germline V gene, CDR1 is MGHRA and CDR2 is YSYEKL. V lost 0 bases and J 7 bases, leaving 10 bases between the germline ends. CDR3: CASSQDPLGQPQHF. CDR3 DNA sequence: TGCGCCAGCAGCCAAGATCCCCTGGGGCAGCCCCAGCATTTT.

This chain connects TRBV12-3 or TRBV12-4 to TRBJ2-3; D uncertain. Trimming removed 4 bases from V and 4 bases from J, with 15 bases in between. The CDR3 totals 15 residues. CDR3 in DNA: TGTGCCAGCAGTTGCGGCGGCCCTAGAGCAGATACGCAGTATTTT. This translates into CASSCGGPRADTQYF.

V is TRBV10-3 and J is TRBJ1-1; D might be TRBD1 (6 bases). The CDR3 sequence is 11 residues long. Trimming removed 10 bases from V and 7 bases from J, with 13 bases in between. Looked up from germline, CDR1 is ENHRY and CDR2 is SYGVKD. The CDR3 sequence is CATSTGREAFF. CDR3 DNA: TGTGCCACTTCGACAGGTCGTGAAGCTTTCTTT.

The sample holds a few counts of this clonotype. V is TRBV12-3 or TRBV12-4 and J is TRBJ1-5; D is ambiguous. This CDR3 has 16 amino acids. The V end lost 2 bases, the J end lost 0 bases, and 11 bases lay between the germline ends. The CDR3 here is CASSLRWQSSNQPQHF. CDR3 nucleotide sequence: TGTGCCAGCAGTTTAAGGTGGCAATCTAGCAATCAGCCCCAGCATTTT.

This chain joins TRBV6-1 and TRBJ1-2; unclear D gene. Germline CDR1 MNHNS, CDR2 SASEGT. V was shortened by 7 bases and J by 2 bases, with 11 bases between the two germline ends. The CDR3 is 13 residues long. CDR3 sequence (DNA): TGTGCCAGCATGGTGAGAGAAAACTATGGCTACACCTTC. It translates to CASMVRENYGYTF.

This clonotype came up many times. This chain uses TRBV2 with TRBJ1-2, with a possible D match to TRBD1 (5 bases). With 3 bases removed from V and 3 bases from J, the gap between germline ends came to 8 bases. CDR1 SNHLY and CDR2 FYNNEI come from the germline V gene. This CDR3 is 13 amino acids long. The chain's CDR3 is CASSERGDYGYTF. The CDR3 coding sequence is TGTGCCAGCAGTGAGAGGGGAGACTATGGCTACACCTTC.

As concerns this clonotype: A much bigger clone sits one base away, suggesting this may be a read error. The chain is built from TRBV7-9 and TRBJ1-1, with 7 bases aligning to TRBD1. This CDR3 has 13 residues. Germline V CDR1 and CDR2: SEHNR, FQNEAQ (reference sequence). CDR3 DNA sequence: TGTGCCAGCAGCGAGGGACAGAACACTGGAGCTTTCTTT. Protein sequence: CASSEGQNTGAFF. Together with reference TRBV7-9 and TRBJ1-1, the CDR3 gives the full variable domain: DTGVSQNPRHKITKRGQNVTFRCDPISEHNRLYWYRQTLGQGPEFLTYFQNEAQLEKSRLLSDRFSAERPKGSFSTLEIQRTEQGDSAMYLCASSEGQNTGAFFGQGTRLTVV.

This sequence joins TRBV5-4 and TRBJ2-5; perhaps TRBD2 as D (6 bases). V lost 0 bases and J lost 7, with 16 bases in between. CDR1 and CDR2 from the germline V gene are SGHNT and YYREEE (reference sequence). The CDR3 contains 15 residues. The CDR3: CASSLEGGTGRTQYF. CDR3 DNA: TGTGCCAGCAGCTTGGAGGGCGGGACTGGGCGGACCCAGTACTTC.

This clonotype was detected a few times. This rearrangement joins TRBV30 to TRBJ2-7; TRBD1 matches 9 bases. Germline assignment: CDR1 GTSNPN and CDR2 SVGIG (reference sequence). Germline trimming cut 3 bases from V and 0 bases from J; bases unmatched to any gene: 12. The length of the CDR3 is 17 residues. CDR3 in DNA: TGTGCCTGGAGGAGTCCCGGGACAGGGACGAACTCCTACGAGCAGTACTTC. Amino acids: CAWRSPGTGTNSYEQYF. Complete variable domain (other parts from reference TRBV30 and TRBJ2-7): SQTIHQWPATLVQPVGSPLSLECTVEGTSNPNLYWYRQAAGRGLQLLFYSVGIGQISSEVPQNLSASRPQDRQFILSSKKLLLSDSGFYLCAWRSPGTGTNSYEQYFGPGTRLTVT.

Points on this clonotype: One end of the junction is discordant with germline, which a read error may explain. The rearrangement uses TRBV6-1 and TRBJ1-1; D is ambiguous. Germline CDR1 MNHNS, CDR2 SASEGT. The CDR3 length is 16 residues. The CDR3 sequence: CASREGYTRTNTEAFF. The DNA of the CDR3 is TGTGCCAGCAGGGAAGGGTATACAAGAACGAACACTGAAGCTTTCTTT.

This clonotype has just a few counts. J is TRBJ1-2 and V is TRBV20-1; D gene ambiguous. The CDR3 loop spans 13 amino acids. CDR1 and CDR2 (germline): DFQATT, SNEGSKA (reference sequence). Trimming pared 3 bases from V and 2 bases from J, leaving 10 bases between. For the CDR3, the DNA is TGCAGTGCTAGTCTAGGGCTAAACTATGGCTACACCTTC. It translates to CSASLGLNYGYTF.

V and J are TRBV10-2 and TRBJ1-5, with 9 nucleotides matching TRBD1. There are 17 residues in the CDR3. CDR1 is WSHSY, CDR2 SAAADI, per germline. With 3 bases clipped from V and 9 bases from J, the junction kept 15 bases outside the gene matches. CDR3 in amino acids: CASSDPLRDRVVRPQHF. CDR3 nucleotides: TGCGCCAGCAGTGACCCCCTCCGGGACAGGGTGGTTCGGCCCCAGCATTTT.

In this sample, this clonotype turned up a few times. This could be a read error, since a much larger clone is one nucleotide away. This chain joins TRBV2 and TRBJ2-7; 8 nucleotides align to TRBD1. The CDR3 loop spans 15 amino acids. CDR1 and CDR2 (germline): SNHLY, FYNNEI. Trimming at V came to 4 bases and at J to 3 bases, leaving 8 bases not matched to a gene. The CDR3 DNA sequence: TGTGCCAGCAGTGTTGACAGGGGAAGCTACTACGAGCAGTACTTC. Translating it yields CASSVDRGSYYEQYF. Using reference TRBV2 and TRBJ2-7 for the parts outside the CDR3, the full variable domain is EPEVTQTPSHQVTQMGQEVILRCVPISNHLYFYWYRQILGQKVEFLVSFYNNEISEKSEIFDDQFSVERPDGSNFTLKIRSTKLEDSAMYFCASSVDRGSYYEQYFGPGTRLTVT.